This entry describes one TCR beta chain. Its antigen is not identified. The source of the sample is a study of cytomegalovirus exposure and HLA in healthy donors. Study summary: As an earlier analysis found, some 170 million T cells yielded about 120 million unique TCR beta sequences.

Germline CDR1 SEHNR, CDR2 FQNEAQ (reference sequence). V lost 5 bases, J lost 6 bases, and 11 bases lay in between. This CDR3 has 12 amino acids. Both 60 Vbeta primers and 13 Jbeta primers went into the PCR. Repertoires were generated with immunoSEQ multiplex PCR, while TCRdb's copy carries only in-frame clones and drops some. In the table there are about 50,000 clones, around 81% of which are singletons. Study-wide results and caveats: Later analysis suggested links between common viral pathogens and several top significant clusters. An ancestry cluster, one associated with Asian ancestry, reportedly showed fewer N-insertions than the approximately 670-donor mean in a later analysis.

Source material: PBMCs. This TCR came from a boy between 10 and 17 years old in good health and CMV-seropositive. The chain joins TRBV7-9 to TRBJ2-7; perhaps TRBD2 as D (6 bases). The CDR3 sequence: CASSPGGVEQYF. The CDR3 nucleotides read TGTGCCAGCAGCCCAGGAGGGGTCGAGCAGTACTTC.